This T cell receptor beta chain emerged from a study of CD8 T cells in ankylosing spondylitis. TCRdb called the 5' RACE reads again in MiXCR, with one record for every CDR3 protein. The sample has under 450,000 distinct CDR3 sequences, 20% to 25% seen once. In regard to this clonotype: Its specificity is not known.

Germline loops: CDR1 SNHLY, CDR2 FYNNEI. J gave up 8 bases and V 11 bases, and 16 bases lay outside the gene matches. This CDR3 is built from 15 residues. Study outcomes and limitations: Past studies reported some motif variants in reactive arthritis synovial fluid and blood.

This chain connects TRBV2 to TRBJ2-4, with TRBD1 identical over 9 bases. This clonotype was sampled from a male donor with ankylosing spondylitis or in good health (not recorded which). The sample comprised blood, either unsorted or a sorted T cell fraction (not recorded which). CDR3 sequence reads: CAQRRDRDDRDIQYF. The CDR3 DNA reads TGTGCCCAACGCCGGGACAGGGATGATCGAGACATTCAGTACTTC.